This T cell receptor (beta chain) was retrieved from a study of cytomegalovirus exposure and HLA in healthy donors. The V end was cut by 6 bases, the J end by 11 bases, with 13 bases between. CDR3 length equals 11 residues. Looked up from germline, CDR1 is MNHNS and CDR2 is SASEGT. Both 60 Vbeta primers and 13 Jbeta primers went into the PCR. Here immunoSEQ multiplex PCR was the method, and the copy in TCRdb shows in-frame clones only, minus some. The table has about 56,000 clones, about four fifths seen once. This TCR was recovered from a man in his forties in good health and CMV-seronegative. Sequencing used PBMCs. The chain couples TRBV6-1 to TRBJ2-5, with a weak D call TRBD2 (5 bases). CDR3 coding DNA: TGTGCCAGCAGGGGAGAAGTAGAGCAGTACTTC. As protein: CASRGEVEQYF.